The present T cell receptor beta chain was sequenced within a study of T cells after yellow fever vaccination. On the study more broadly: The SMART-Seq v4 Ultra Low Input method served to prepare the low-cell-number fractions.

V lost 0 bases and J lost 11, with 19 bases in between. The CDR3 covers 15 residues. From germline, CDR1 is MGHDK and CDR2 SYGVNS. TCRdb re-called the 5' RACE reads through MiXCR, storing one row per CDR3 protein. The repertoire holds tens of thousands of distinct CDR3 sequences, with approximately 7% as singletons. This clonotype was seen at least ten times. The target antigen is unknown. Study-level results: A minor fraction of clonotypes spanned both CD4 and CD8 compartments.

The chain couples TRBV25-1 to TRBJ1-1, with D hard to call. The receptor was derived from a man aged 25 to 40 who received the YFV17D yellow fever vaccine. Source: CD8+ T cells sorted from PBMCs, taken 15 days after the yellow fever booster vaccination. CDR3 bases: TGTGCCAGCAGTGAATATTTCGCGGCCCCGGTTGAGGCTTTCTTT. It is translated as CASSEYFAAPVEAFF.